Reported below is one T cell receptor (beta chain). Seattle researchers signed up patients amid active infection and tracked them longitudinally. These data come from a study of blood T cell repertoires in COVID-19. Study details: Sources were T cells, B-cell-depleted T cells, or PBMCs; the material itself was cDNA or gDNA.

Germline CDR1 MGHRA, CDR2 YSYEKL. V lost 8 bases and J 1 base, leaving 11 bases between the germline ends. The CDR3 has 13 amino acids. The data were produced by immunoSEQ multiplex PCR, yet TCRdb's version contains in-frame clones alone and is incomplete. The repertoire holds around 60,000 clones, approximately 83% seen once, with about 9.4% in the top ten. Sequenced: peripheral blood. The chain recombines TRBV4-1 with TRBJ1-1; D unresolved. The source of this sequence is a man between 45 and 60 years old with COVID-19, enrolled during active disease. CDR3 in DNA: TGCGCCAGCTCTGAGGTCTGGAACACTGAAGCTTTCTTT. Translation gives CASSEVWNTEAFF.